Only one count was recorded for the clone carrying this T cell receptor beta chain. This sample was taken from a study of control samples from healthy donors and cancer patients. This CDR3 comprises 16 residues. V was trimmed by 2 bases and J by 1 base, leaving 15 bases between them. CDR1 and CDR2 from the germline V gene are SGHNT and YYREEE (reference sequence). Profiled with immunoSEQ multiplex PCR; TCRdb holds only in-frame clones, not every one. The table shows about 130,000 clones, with roughly 90% occurring only once. This chain connects TRBV5-4 to TRBJ2-5; D may be TRBD2 (5 bases). The receptor was isolated from a man aged 45-65 years with head and neck cancer. Sequencing was done on a sample of PBMCs. CDR3 region: CASSFQGRGSQETQYF. The CDR3 DNA follows: TGTGCCAGCAGCTTTCAAGGGAGAGGCAGCCAAGAGACCCAGTACTTC.